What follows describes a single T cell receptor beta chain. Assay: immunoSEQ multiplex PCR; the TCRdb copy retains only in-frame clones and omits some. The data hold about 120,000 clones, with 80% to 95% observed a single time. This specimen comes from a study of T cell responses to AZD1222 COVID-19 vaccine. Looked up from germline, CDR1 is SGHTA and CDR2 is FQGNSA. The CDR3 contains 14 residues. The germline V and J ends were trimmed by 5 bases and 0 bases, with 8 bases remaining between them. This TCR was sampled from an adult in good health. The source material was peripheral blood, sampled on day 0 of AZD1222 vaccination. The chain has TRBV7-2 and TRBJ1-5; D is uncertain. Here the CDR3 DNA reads TGTGCCAGCAGCGGCGGTTATAGCAATCAGCCCCAGCATTTT. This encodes CASSGGYSNQPQHF.